This passage covers 28 T cell receptor beta chains from one sample sequenced in a study of T cells in Graves' hyperthyroidism and ophthalmopathy. Researchers took RNA transcripts and amplified the TCR beta CDR3 regions from them. TCR CDR3 underwent first-round RT-PCR with the HTBI primer set. TCRdb re-derived calls from the multiplex PCR reads in MiXCR, one entry per CDR3 protein. The repertoire consists of about 400,000 distinct CDR3 sequences, with about 14% occurring once and the leading ten covering around 20%. The sequenced sample was blood. The origin of the receptors is a woman aged 25 to 39 with Graves' ophthalmopathy.

This clonotype was counted between two and nine times. The chain carries TRBV7-9 and TRBJ2-2; the D call may be TRBD1 or TRBD2 (6 bases each). V was trimmed by 1 base and J by 6 bases, leaving 15 bases between them. Germline loops: CDR1 SEHNR, CDR2 FQNEAQ (reference sequence). The CDR3 length is 16 residues. The CDR3 DNA reads as TGTGCCAGCAGCTTAGAAGATTTAGGGGGGCCCGGGGAGCTGTTTTTT. Amino acids: CASSLEDLGGPGELFF.

The chain joins TRBV5-1 to TRBJ2-5; D unresolved. The V gene's germline CDR1 is SGHRS and CDR2 YFSETQ. V lost 0 bases, J lost 4 bases, and 10 bases lay in between. There are 14 residues in the CDR3. CDR3 sequence reads: CASSLDMVGETQYF. DNA for the CDR3: TGCGCCAGCAGCTTGGATATGGTTGGAGAGACCCAGTACTTC.

The chain has TRBV5-8 and TRBJ1-5; TRBD1 matches 9 bases. The CDR3 loop spans 16 amino acids. V lost 4 bases and J lost 2; bases outside the gene matches: 7. Germline assignment: CDR1 SGHTS and CDR2 YDEGEE. This chain's CDR3 is CASSDDRGVRNQPQHF. For the CDR3, the DNA is TGTGCCAGCAGCGATGACAGGGGGGTTCGCAATCAGCCCCAGCATTTT. Together with reference TRBV5-8 and TRBJ1-5, the CDR3 gives the full variable domain: EAGVTQSPTHLIKTRGQQATLRCSPISGHTSVYWYQQALGLGLQFLLWYDEGEERNRGNFPPRFSGRQFPNYSSELNVNALELEDSALYLCASSDDRGVRNQPQHFGDGTRLSIL.

In its sample, this clonotype was seen a few times. A much more abundant neighbour one base away suggests this may be a read error. CDR3 sequence: CASSSVESSYDEQFF. The CDR3 DNA sequence: TGTGCCAGCAGCTCAGTTGAGTCGTCCTACGATGAGCAGTTCTTC. V usage is TRBV11-3 and J usage is TRBJ2-1, with D hard to call. CDR3 length: 15 residues. Looked up from germline, CDR1 is SGHNT and CDR2 is YENEEA.

The chain uses TRBV6-1 and TRBJ1-3, with D possibly TRBD1 on 6 matching bases. The germline CDR1 and CDR2 sequences are MNHNS and SASEGT. The CDR3 runs 15 residues. V was trimmed by 7 bases and J by 2 bases, leaving 15 bases between them. The CDR3 is CASTPGRDTGNTIYF. CDR3 DNA sequence: TGTGCCAGCACCCCGGGTCGGGACACTGGAAACACCATATATTTT.

This clonotype was seen at least ten times. This sequence joins TRBV6-1 and TRBJ2-1, with 8 bases identical to TRBD2. Germline assignment: CDR1 MNHNS and CDR2 SASEGT. The CDR3 is 16 amino acids. After removal of 9 bases from V and 5 bases from J, the junction contained 15 bases not matched to a gene. CDR3 amino acids: CASRGGDTRANNEQFF. As DNA, the CDR3 is TGTGCCAGTCGGGGGGGGGACACCAGGGCTAACAATGAGCAGTTCTTC.

This clonotype has a count of ten or more. The chain combines TRBV28 with TRBJ2-1; tentatively, D is TRBD1 (6 bases). The germline gives CDR1 MDHEN, CDR2 SYDVKM. Trimming left V 9 bases short and J 8 bases short, with 20 bases between. There are 14 residues in the CDR3. CDR3 loop: CASSGQLGSDEQFF. CDR3 nucleotides: TGTGCCAGTTCCGGACAGTTGGGTTCGGATGAGCAGTTCTTC. The complete variable domain, with remaining parts taken from reference TRBV28 and TRBJ2-1, reads DVKVTQSSRYLVKRTGEKVFLECVQDMDHENMFWYRQDPGLGLRLIYFSYDVKMKEKGDIPEGYSVSREKKERFSLILESASTNQTSMYLCASSGQLGSDEQFFGPGTRLTVL.

This clonotype was detected a few times. The chain links TRBV9 to TRBJ2-5; D may match TRBD1 or TRBD2 (5 bases each). CDR1 and CDR2 (germline): SGDLS, YYNGEE. V lost 0 bases and J lost 5, with 11 bases in between. The CDR3 loop spans 14 amino acids. CDR3 protein: CASSVGGALETQYF. The CDR3 DNA is TGTGCCAGCAGCGTAGGAGGGGCTTTGGAGACCCAGTACTTC.

A note on this clonotype: This clone may be a read error of a much larger clone one base away. V gene TRBV20-1 combines with J gene TRBJ1-2; D not certain. Germline assignment: CDR1 DFQATT and CDR2 SNEGSKA (reference sequence). This CDR3 spans 14 amino acids. The DNA of the CDR3 is TGCAGTGCTGGAGAGGTCTCTCCCCGCTATGGCTACACCTTC. This encodes CSAGEVSPRYGYTF.

This clonotype was picked up many times. V and J are TRBV7-8 and TRBJ2-3; 8 bases align to TRBD1. Germline loops: CDR1 SGHVS, CDR2 FQNEAQ. This CDR3 spans 14 amino acids. Trimming cost V 5 bases and J 4 bases; bases outside gene matches: 5. As DNA, the CDR3 is TGTGCCAGCAGCCTTCAGGGGGCATCAGATACGCAGTATTTT. Translating it yields CASSLQGASDTQYF.

The rearrangement uses TRBV6-1 and TRBJ1-3, with D possibly being TRBD1 (6 bases). Germline CDR1 MNHNS, CDR2 SASEGT. The CDR3 runs 13 residues. Trimming took 4 bases from V and 8 from J, leaving 12 bases between them. The CDR3 sequence: CASSGVGAYTIYF. Written as DNA, the CDR3 is TGTGCCAGCAGTGGTGTGGGGGCTTACACCATATATTTT.

There are many counts of this clonotype. This chain links TRBV20-1 with TRBJ1-6; tentatively, D is TRBD1 (5 bases). The CDR3 spans 15 residues. V dropped 6 bases and J dropped 7 bases, with 19 bases sitting between them. Germline-derived CDR1 and CDR2 are DFQATT and SNEGSKA (reference sequence). CDR3 in DNA: TGCAGTGCCAACCCACGAGGGCAGGGCAATTCACCCCTCCACTTT. Protein sequence: CSANPRGQGNSPLHF.

This clonotype occurred many times. This sequence joins TRBV28 and TRBJ2-7; maybe TRBD1 (6 bases). The ends were cut back, 2 bases at V and 7 bases at J, with 12 bases in the middle. The CDR3 is 13 amino acids. Germline assignment: CDR1 MDHEN and CDR2 SYDVKM. The CDR3, as DNA: TGTGCCAGCAGTTTAATGGGAAGGGGGGAGCAGTACTTC. This codes for CASSLMGRGEQYF.

This chain uses TRBV11-2 with TRBJ1-1, with D perhaps TRBD1 (5 bases). The germline V gene encodes CDR1 SGHAT and CDR2 FQNNGV. V was clipped by 5 bases and J by 4 bases, with 14 bases between them. The CDR3 is 14 amino acids. CDR3 loop: CASSMGLRGTEAFF. The DNA of the CDR3 is TGTGCCAGCAGCATGGGACTGAGGGGCACTGAAGCTTTCTTT.

The gene calls are TRBV15 and TRBJ2-3; 11 nucleotides agree with TRBD1. CDR1 is LNHNV and CDR2 is YYDKDF in the germline V gene (reference sequence). The CDR3 consists of 13 residues. V lost 8 bases to trimming and J lost 11 bases; unmatched junction nucleotides: 9. The CDR3 sequence: CATLGTGGNMQYF. The CDR3 coding sequence is TGTGCCACCCTGGGGACAGGGGGAAATATGCAGTATTTT. The full variable domain, its missing parts supplied by reference TRBV15 and TRBJ2-3, is DAMVIQNPRYQVTQFGKPVTLSCSQTLNHNVMYWYQQKSSQAPKLLFHYYDKDFNNEADTPDNFQSRRPNTSFCFLDIRSPGLGDTAMYLCATLGTGGNMQYFGPGTRLTVL.

This chain connects TRBV19 to TRBJ2-1; D might be TRBD1 or TRBD2, each matching 5 bases. The germline V gene encodes CDR1 LNHDA and CDR2 SQIVND (reference sequence). The CDR3 length is 15 residues. V was clipped by 1 base and J by 6 bases, with 13 bases between them. CDR3 region: CASSIAGHVSNEQFF. The CDR3 DNA is TGTGCCAGTAGTATAGCGGGGCATGTCTCCAATGAGCAGTTCTTC.

V is TRBV6-1 and J is TRBJ2-1, with 12 bases matching TRBD2. The germline V gene encodes CDR1 MNHNS and CDR2 SASEGT. V was clipped by 5 bases and J by 3 bases; unmatched bases: 2. The CDR3 sequence is 15 residues long. The CDR3, as DNA: TGTGCCAGCAGTTCTAGCGGGGGGGACTACAATGAGCAGTTCTTC. The encoded protein is CASSSSGGDYNEQFF.

Many counts were recorded for this clonotype. This sequence joins TRBV7-9 and TRBJ2-7; 12 bases are a match to TRBD1. This CDR3 contains 15 residues. Germline loops: CDR1 SEHNR, CDR2 FQNEAQ (reference sequence). The V segment lost 5 bases and the J segment 1 base; nucleotides outside the gene matches: 3. CDR3: CASSPGQGASYEQYF. Written as DNA, the CDR3 is TGTGCCAGCAGCCCGGGACAGGGGGCTTCCTACGAGCAGTACTTC.

This clonotype was seen a few times. The rearrangement links TRBV5-4 to TRBJ2-7, with a possible D match to TRBD1 (5 bases). Between the trimmed V and J ends, which lost 0 bases and 0 bases, there was a span of 10 bases. Per the germline V gene, CDR1 is SGHNT and CDR2 is YYREEE (reference sequence). This CDR3 is 15 amino acids long. CDR3 nucleotides: TGTGCCAGCAGCTTGGATCAGGGAAGCTCCTACGAGCAGTACTTC. Its translation: CASSLDQGSSYEQYF.

The CDR3 nucleotides are TGTGCCAGCAGCCCATTAACAGGGGACGAGCAGTACTTC. This sequence encodes CASSPLTGDEQYF. The chain has TRBV7-6 and TRBJ2-7, with 7 nucleotides matching TRBD1. The trim removed 5 bases at V and 5 bases at J, leaving 6 bases unmatched. The germline V gene has CDR1 SGHVS and CDR2 FNYEAQ. The CDR3 totals 13 residues.

In this sample, this clonotype turned up many times. V usage is TRBV20-1 and J usage is TRBJ2-3; TRBD2 agrees at 10 bases. The CDR3 is made up of 14 amino acids. V lost 2 bases to trimming and J lost 5 bases; unmatched junction nucleotides: 4. Germline CDR1 DFQATT, CDR2 SNEGSKA (reference sequence). The CDR3 DNA follows: TGCAGTGCTAGACTAGCGGGGGTACGAGATACGCAGTATTTT. This translates into CSARLAGVRDTQYF.

This clonotype appeared many times. The chain carries TRBV18 and TRBJ1-2; TRBD1 matches 10 bases. Trimming at V came to 4 bases and at J to 8 bases, leaving 10 bases not matched to a gene. This CDR3 has 15 residues. Per the germline V gene, CDR1 is KGHSH and CDR2 is LQKENI. CDR3 loop: CASSLTTGGAEGYTF. The CDR3 DNA sequence: TGTGCCAGCTCACTCACGACAGGGGGCGCTGAGGGCTACACCTTC.

This clonotype was counted at least ten times. The V and J genes are TRBV25-1 and TRBJ1-2; 9 nucleotides agree with TRBD1. Germline V gene data show CDR1 as MGHDK and CDR2 as SYGVNS. The CDR3 is 14 residues long. Trimming cost V 1 base and J 4 bases; bases outside gene matches: 1. The CDR3 loop is CASSELGQGYGYTF. CDR3 DNA sequence: TGTGCCAGCAGTGAATTGGGACAGGGCTATGGCTACACCTTC.

There are many counts of this clonotype. J is TRBJ2-4 and V is TRBV30; no clear D. Trimming pared 4 bases from V and 0 bases from J, leaving 16 bases between. The CDR3 is 16 amino acids. CDR1 GTSNPN and CDR2 SVGIG come from the germline V gene (reference sequence). The DNA for the CDR3 is TGTGCCTGGAATCAGCCGGGTCCAATAGCCAAAAACATTCAGTACTTC. This sequence encodes CAWNQPGPIAKNIQYF.

V and J are TRBV11-2 and TRBJ2-5, with 8 bases aligning to TRBD2. CDR3 size: 16 residues. V shed 2 bases and J 5 bases; nucleotides not matched to a gene: 10. The V gene's germline CDR1 is SGHAT and CDR2 FQNNGV. The CDR3 bases are TGTGCCAGCAGCTTAATCCAGCGGGGGACTCGGGAGACCCAGTACTTC. Amino acid sequence: CASSLIQRGTRETQYF.

This clonotype came up many times. The rearrangement joins TRBV28 to TRBJ2-1; TRBD2 matches 11 bases. The CDR3 is made up of 19 amino acids. From germline, CDR1 is MDHEN and CDR2 SYDVKM. V lost 6 bases and J lost 9; bases outside the gene matches: 22. CDR3 protein: CASSYSGGAFVSPQFEQFF. CDR3 sequence (DNA): TGTGCCAGCAGCTATAGCGGGGGGGCCTTTGTTTCTCCTCAATTTGAGCAGTTCTTC.

CDR3 DNA sequence: TGTGCCAGTAGGGACAGGGAGACGAACACTGAAGCTTTCTTT. This sequence encodes CASRDRETNTEAFF. This sequence joins TRBV19 and TRBJ1-1; 8 bases align to TRBD1. CDR1 is LNHDA and CDR2 is SQIVND in the germline V gene (reference sequence). Losses at the gene ends were 6 bases for V and 1 base for J; bases not matched to a gene: 4. The CDR3 has 14 amino acids.

This clonotype was observed many times. In DNA form, the CDR3 reads TGCAGTGCTAGTGTACAGAGCGGGGGGATCCGAGAGACCCAGTACTTC. Amino acid sequence: CSASVQSGGIRETQYF. The chain employs TRBV20-1 and TRBJ2-5; 9 positions agree with TRBD2. The length of the CDR3 is 16 residues. V dropped 3 bases and J dropped 4; count of bases not matched to a gene: 12. Germline V gene data show CDR1 as DFQATT and CDR2 as SNEGSKA (reference sequence).